The clone carrying this TCR beta chain was counted a single time. Its specificity is not known. The CDR3 runs to 14 residues. CDR1 is KGHSH and CDR2 is LQKENI in the germline V gene. Germline trimming cut 2 bases from V and 3 bases from J; bases unmatched to any gene: 0. The sample comes from a study of a mutant IDH1 vaccine in newly diagnosed glioma. Background on the study: Patients received eight vaccinations in weeks 1, 3, 5, 7, 11, 15, 19, 23. Most patients had received both radiotherapy and temozolomide, the prior options being radiotherapy, temozolomide, or both.

Sequencing was performed with immunoSEQ multiplex PCR; in TCRdb, only in-frame clones are kept and a portion is missing. The repertoire holds about 23,000 clones, with 79% as singletons. Described time point: week 11, during vaccination. A single vaccine dose contained 300 ug of mutant IDH1 20-mer peptide, and topical imiquimod was used with it. The input for sequencing was PBMCs, taken from a glioma patient whose treatment included an IDH1 peptide vaccine. The sequence was obtained from a man aged 35-49 years with glioma. This chain connects TRBV18 to TRBJ1-2; 10 bases align to TRBD1. The CDR3 DNA is TGTGCCAGCTCACCAGGGACAGGGGACTATGGCTACACCTTC. Encoded protein: CASSPGTGDYGYTF.